This is a list of T cell receptor beta chains from one sample in a study of T-cell memory formation after mild COVID-19. Using its own MiXCR run on the 5' RACE reads, TCRdb lists one record per CDR3 protein. This sample has hundreds of thousands of distinct CDR3 sequences, with approximately 14% found just once. The sample was PBMCs or a T cell subset sorted from them (not recorded which). Receptor source: a man aged 18 to 29 who had mild COVID-19 (a few samples of this study predate the infection). Cell type and time point are not known. CDR3s include the opening cysteine and the closing phenylalanine or tryptophan. Fields, in order: J gene, V gene, D gene, clone size, CDR3 protein, CDR3 DNA. The D gene is left open where the match is weak. Expanded clones are given a class, and other clones once, few, many or no size at all.

>TRBJ1-5|TRBV19|.|.
CASSDRTEHSQPQHF
TGTGCCAGTAGTGATAGGACAGAACATAGTCAGCCCCAGCATTTT
>TRBJ1-5|TRBV6-2/TRBV6-3|.|few
CASTDWAGPNKPQHF
TGTGCCAGCACCGACTGGGCAGGGCCTAATAAGCCCCAGCATTTT
>TRBJ1-2|TRBV7-6|.|.
CASSLDRISGYTF
TGTGCCAGCAGCTTGGACAGAATCTCAGGCTACACCTTC
>TRBJ2-2|TRBV10-3|.|many
CAISDQGYTGELFF
TGTGCCATCAGTGACCAGGGGTACACCGGGGAGCTGTTTTTT
>TRBJ1-2|TRBV6-5|.|.
CASSSGRYFEGYTF
TGTGCCAGCAGTTCGGGCCGATACTTCGAGGGCTACACCTTC
>TRBJ2-7|TRBV19|TRBD1|.
CASSIGDRVSSYEQYF
TGTGCCAGTAGTATAGGGGACAGGGTTAGCTCCTACGAGCAGTACTTC
>TRBJ2-1|TRBV7-6|.|many
CASSFRGTYNEQFF
TGTGCCAGCAGCTTCAGGGGTACCTACAATGAGCAGTTCTTC
>TRBJ1-1|TRBV10-3|TRBD1|.
CAISESQGYTEAFF
TGTGCCATCAGTGAGTCACAGGGGTACACTGAAGCTTTCTTT
>TRBJ2-6|TRBV5-1|TRBD1|.
CASSPRDSSGANVLTF
TGCGCCAGCAGCCCCCGGGACAGCTCTGGGGCCAACGTCCTGACTTTC
>TRBJ2-3|TRBV9|TRBD2|few
CASSVEREERGISDTQYF
TGTGCCAGCAGCGTAGAGCGGGAGGAACGGGGGATATCAGATACGCAGTATTTT
>TRBJ2-6|TRBV2|TRBD1|.
CASIIRDRETGGANVLTF
TGTGCCAGCATTATCCGGGACAGGGAAACTGGAGGGGCCAACGTCCTGACTTTC
>TRBJ2-2|TRBV18|.|.
CASSPKQTNTGELFF
TGTGCCAGCTCACCGAAACAGACGAACACCGGGGAGCTGTTTTTT
>TRBJ1-1|TRBV6-6|.|.
CASSPLRRTTEAFF
TGTGCCAGCAGTCCCCTCCGGCGAACTACTGAAGCTTTCTTT
>TRBJ2-5|TRBV20-1|.|.
CSAGTSIETQYF
TGCAGTGCTGGCACTAGCATTGAGACCCAGTACTTC
>TRBJ2-7|TRBV5-1|.|many
CASSWMYEQYF
TGCGCCAGCAGCTGGATGTACGAGCAGTACTTC
>TRBJ2-1|TRBV13|TRBD2|.
CASSLLAGDYNEQFF
TGTGCCAGCAGCTTGCTAGCGGGAGACTACAATGAGCAGTTCTTC
>TRBJ1-3|TRBV7-2|TRBD1|.
CASSLLGTVISGNTIYF
TGTGCCAGCAGTCTCCTCGGGACAGTTATCTCTGGAAACACCATATATTTT
>TRBJ2-1|TRBV7-2|.|few
CASSSGPASYNEQFF
TGTGCCAGCAGCTCAGGCCCGGCGTCCTACAATGAGCAGTTCTTC